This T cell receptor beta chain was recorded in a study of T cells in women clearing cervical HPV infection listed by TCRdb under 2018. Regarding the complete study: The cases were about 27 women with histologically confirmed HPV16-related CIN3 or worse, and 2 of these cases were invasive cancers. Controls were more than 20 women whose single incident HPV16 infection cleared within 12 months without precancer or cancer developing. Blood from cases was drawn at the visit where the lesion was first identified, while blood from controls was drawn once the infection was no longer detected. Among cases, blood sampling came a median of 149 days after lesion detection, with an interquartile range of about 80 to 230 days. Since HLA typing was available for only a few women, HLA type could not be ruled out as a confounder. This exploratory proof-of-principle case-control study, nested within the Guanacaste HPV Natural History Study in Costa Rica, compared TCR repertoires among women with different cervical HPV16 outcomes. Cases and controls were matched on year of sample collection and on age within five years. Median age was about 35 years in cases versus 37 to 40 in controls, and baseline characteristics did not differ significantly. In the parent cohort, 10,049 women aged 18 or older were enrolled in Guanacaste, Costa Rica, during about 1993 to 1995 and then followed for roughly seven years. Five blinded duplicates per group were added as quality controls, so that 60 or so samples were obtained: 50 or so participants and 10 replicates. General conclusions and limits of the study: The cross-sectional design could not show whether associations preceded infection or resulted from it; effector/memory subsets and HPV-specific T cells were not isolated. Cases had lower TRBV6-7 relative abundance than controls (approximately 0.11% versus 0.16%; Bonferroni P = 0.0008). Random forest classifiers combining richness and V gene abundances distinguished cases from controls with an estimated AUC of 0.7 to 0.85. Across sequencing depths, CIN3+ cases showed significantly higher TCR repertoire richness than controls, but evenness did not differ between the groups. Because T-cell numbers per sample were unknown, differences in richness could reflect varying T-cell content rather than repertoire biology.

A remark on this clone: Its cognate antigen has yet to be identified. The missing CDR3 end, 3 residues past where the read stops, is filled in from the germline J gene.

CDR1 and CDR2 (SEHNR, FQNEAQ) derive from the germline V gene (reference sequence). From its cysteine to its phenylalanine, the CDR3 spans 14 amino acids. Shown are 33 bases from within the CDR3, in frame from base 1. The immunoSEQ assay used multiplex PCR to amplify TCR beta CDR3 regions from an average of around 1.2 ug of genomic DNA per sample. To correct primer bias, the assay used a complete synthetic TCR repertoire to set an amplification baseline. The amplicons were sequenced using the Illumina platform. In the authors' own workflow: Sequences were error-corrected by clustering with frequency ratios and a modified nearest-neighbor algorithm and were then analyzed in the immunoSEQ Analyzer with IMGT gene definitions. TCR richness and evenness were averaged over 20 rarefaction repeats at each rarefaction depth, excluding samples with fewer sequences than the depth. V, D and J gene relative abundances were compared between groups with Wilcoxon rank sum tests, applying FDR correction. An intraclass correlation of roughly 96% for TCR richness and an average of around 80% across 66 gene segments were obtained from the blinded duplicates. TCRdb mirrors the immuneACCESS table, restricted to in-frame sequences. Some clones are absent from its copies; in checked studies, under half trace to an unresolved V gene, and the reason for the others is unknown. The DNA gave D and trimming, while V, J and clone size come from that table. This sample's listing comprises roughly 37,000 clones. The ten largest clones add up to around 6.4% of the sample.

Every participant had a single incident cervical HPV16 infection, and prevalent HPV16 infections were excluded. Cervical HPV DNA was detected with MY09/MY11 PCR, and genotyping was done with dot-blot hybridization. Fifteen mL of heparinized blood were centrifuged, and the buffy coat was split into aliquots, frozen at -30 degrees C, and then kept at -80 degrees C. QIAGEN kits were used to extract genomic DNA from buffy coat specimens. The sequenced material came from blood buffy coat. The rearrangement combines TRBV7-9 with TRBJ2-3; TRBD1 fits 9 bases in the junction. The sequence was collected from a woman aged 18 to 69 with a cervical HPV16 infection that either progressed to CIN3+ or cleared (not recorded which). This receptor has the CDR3 CASSPGTGSQPQYF. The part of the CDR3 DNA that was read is TGTGCCAGCAGCCCCGGGACAGGGAGTCAGCCG.